These T cell receptor beta chains were read from a single sample in a study of cytomegalovirus exposure and HLA in healthy donors. Profiling relied on immunoSEQ multiplex PCR, and the TCRdb table lists in-frame clones only, not all of them. The data hold around 150,000 clones, with approximately 88% observed a single time. Sequenced: PBMCs. Receptors were obtained from a young woman in good health and CMV-seronegative. The CDR3 runs from the conserved cysteine through the conserved F or W. Each record gives: D gene, clone size, V gene, J gene, CDR3 protein, CDR3 DNA. D genes are given only for firm matches. Not every row has a clone size; where given, it reads once, few, many or a size class.

>TRBD1|NA|TRBV5-5|TRBJ2-7
CASSSGTGIDEQYF
TGTGCCAGCAGCTCCGGGACAGGGATCGACGAGCAGTACTTC
>TRBD1|NA|TRBV5-8|TRBJ1-1
CASSSRDRGIWASGAFF
TGTGCCAGCAGCTCCCGGGACAGGGGGATTTGGGCTTCTGGAGCTTTCTTT
>NA|NA|TRBV7-9|TRBJ1-1
CASSPDREAFF
TGTGCCAGCAGCCCTGACAGGGAAGCTTTCTTT
>NA|NA|TRBV7-3|TRBJ2-5
CASSLNKQETQYF
TGTGCCAGCAGCTTAAACAAGCAAGAGACCCAGTACTTC
>NA|once|TRBV11-3|TRBJ2-3
CASSHDLGTQYF
TGTGCCAGCAGCCACGACTTGGGTACGCAGTATTTT
>TRBD1|NA|TRBV6-5|TRBJ1-2
CASVPPRGTGYGYTF
TGTGCCAGCGTCCCTCCCCGCGGGACAGGCTATGGCTACACCTTC
>NA|NA|TRBV30|TRBJ2-6
CALDQAGANVLTF
TGTGCCCTCGATCAGGCTGGGGCCAACGTCCTGACTTTC
>NA|NA|TRBV6-1|TRBJ2-7
CASSPPGLPPYEQYF
TGTGCCAGCAGCCCACCGGGACTGCCCCCCTACGAGCAGTACTTC
>NA|NA|TRBV13|TRBJ1-1
CASSLNRDLAFF
TGTGCCAGCAGCTTAAACAGGGATTTGGCTTTCTTT
>TRBD1|NA|TRBV6-1|TRBJ1-1
CASSDFGQGNTEAFF
TGTGCCAGCAGTGATTTCGGACAGGGTAACACTGAAGCTTTCTTT
>TRBD2|few|TRBV7-7|TRBJ2-5
CASSSGVLAGSETQYF
TGTGCTAGCAGCTCAGGGGTGTTAGCGGGGTCAGAGACCCAGTACTTC
>TRBD1|NA|TRBV19|TRBJ1-1
CASSRTGDTEAFF
TGTGCCAGTAGCCGGACAGGGGACACTGAAGCTTTCTTT
>NA|NA|TRBV14|TRBJ1-2
CASSQQGLSGYTF
TGTGCCAGCAGCCAACAGGGATTAAGTGGCTACACCTTC
>NA|NA|TRBV19|TRBJ2-2
CASSSLTENTGELFF
TGTGCCAGTAGTTCGTTGACTGAAAACACCGGGGAGCTGTTTTTT
>NA|NA|TRBV9|TRBJ1-2
CASSVRAMRSGYTF
TGTGCCAGCAGCGTCAGAGCGATGAGGAGTGGCTACACCTTC
>NA|NA|TRBV29-1|TRBJ2-1
CSVGRLANNEQFF
TGCAGCGTTGGTCGGCTAGCGAACAATGAGCAGTTCTTC
>TRBD1|NA|TRBV7-2|TRBJ2-2
CASSQDRVLTGELFF
TGTGCCAGCAGCCAGGACAGGGTACTCACCGGGGAGCTGTTTTTT
>TRBD2|NA|TRBV5-1|TRBJ2-3
CASSLAQALAGGPDTQYF
TGCGCCAGCAGCTTGGCCCAAGCCCTAGCGGGGGGGCCAGATACGCAGTATTTT
>NA|NA|TRBV2|TRBJ2-7
CASSRGLLYEQYF
TGTGCCAGCAGTCGCGGTCTCCTCTACGAGCAGTACTTC
>NA|once|TRBV2|TRBJ2-1
CASSETGVNEQFF
TGTGCCAGCAGTGAGACGGGGGTCAATGAGCAGTTCTTC
>NA|once|TRBV28|TRBJ1-1
CASSPQRTAFF
TGTGCCAGCAGCCCTCAGCGAACGGCTTTCTTT
>NA|NA|TRBV4-2|TRBJ1-1
CASSQDVLEIRTEAFF
TGTGCCAGCAGCCAAGATGTGCTAGAAATCCGCACTGAAGCTTTCTTT
>TRBD1|NA|TRBV2|TRBJ2-3
CASRRGPGTGSDTQYF
TGTGCCAGCAGGAGGGGCCCCGGGACAGGGTCGGATACGCAGTATTTT
>NA|NA|TRBV19|TRBJ1-5
CASMRGFGNHQPQHF
TGTGCCAGTATGCGGGGTTTTGGAAACCATCAGCCCCAGCATTTT
>NA|NA|TRBV27|TRBJ1-2
CASSLSLSGYDGYTF
TGTGCCAGCAGTTTATCGTTATCAGGGTATGATGGCTACACCTTC
>NA|NA|TRBV5-1|TRBJ2-7
CASSRGLFSYEQYF
TGCGCCAGCAGCCGGGGACTGTTCTCCTACGAGCAGTACTTC